Presented here are 29 T cell receptor beta chains from one specimen sequenced in a study of Ad26.COV2.S vaccination and SARS-CoV-2 variants. Documented treatment: about 20 received Ad26.COV2.S at low or high dose, single or two shots; 5 received placebo; per-sample allocation not given. Samples analyzed were those drawn on day 63 after the first vaccine or placebo injection. TCRdb keeps only in-frame clones here, not all; method: immunoSEQ multiplex PCR. The sample carries over 400,000 clones, about 88% recorded once. The sequences come from peripheral blood, collected in a trial of Ad26.COV2.S vaccine versus placebo. Receptors originate from a person between 18 and 65 years old who received the Ad26.COV2.S COVID-19 vaccine or a placebo.

The V gene is TRBV15, the J gene TRBJ2-7; D uncertain. Germline V gene sequence: CDR1 LNHNV, CDR2 YYDKDF (reference sequence). CDR3 length equals 16 residues. The V and J ends lost 0 bases and 3 bases respectively, with 15 bases between them. CDR3 nucleotides: TGTGCCACCAGCAGAGAAACCCCGGCGAGTGGCTACGAGCAGTACTTC. Protein product: CATSRETPASGYEQYF.

The CDR3 protein is CASSPRGRASTNEKLFF. The CDR3 coding sequence is TGTGCCAGCTCACCACGGGGCAGGGCCTCAACTAATGAAAAACTGTTTTTT. The chain links TRBV18 to TRBJ1-4, with D tentatively TRBD1 (5 bases). Germline V lookup: CDR1 KGHSH, CDR2 LQKENI. The ends were cut back, 1 base at V and 0 bases at J, with 12 bases in the middle. The CDR3 runs 17 residues.

J is TRBJ2-1 and V is TRBV7-2; D gene ambiguous. This CDR3 region has 16 residues. Germline V gene lookup returns CDR1 SGHTA and CDR2 FQGNSA. V was trimmed by 0 bases and J by 0 bases, leaving 9 bases between them. CDR3 nucleotide sequence: TGTGCCAGCAGCTTAGCGGGCACCCACTCCTACAATGAGCAGTTCTTC. It is translated as CASSLAGTHSYNEQFF.

The chain employs TRBV5-1 and TRBJ1-1, with D perhaps TRBD1 (6 bases). Germline assignment: CDR1 SGHRS and CDR2 YFSETQ. The CDR3 is made up of 13 amino acids. Trimming left V 6 bases short and J 2 bases short, with 11 bases between. CDR3 sequence reads: CASTRQENTEAFF. The CDR3 DNA reads TGCGCCAGCACCCGACAGGAAAACACTGAAGCTTTCTTT.

The chain combines TRBV4-1 with TRBJ2-7; 8 bases are shared with TRBD1. After removal of 3 bases from V and 4 bases from J, the junction contained 11 bases not matched to a gene. Per the germline V gene, CDR1 is MGHRA and CDR2 is YSYEKL. The CDR3 totals 16 residues. CDR3 protein: CASSQAAQGARYEQYF. CDR3 bases: TGCGCCAGCAGCCAGGCAGCTCAGGGGGCACGGTACGAGCAGTACTTC.

The CDR3 loop is CASSLMGTGGSGYTF. In DNA, the CDR3 is TGCGCCAGCAGCTTAATGGGGACAGGGGGCTCTGGCTACACCTTC. V is TRBV5-1 and J is TRBJ1-2; TRBD1 matches at 12 bases. The germline gives CDR1 SGHRS, CDR2 YFSETQ. The CDR3 spans 15 residues. The V and J ends lost 2 bases and 7 bases, in that order; junction bases with no gene match: 6.

The chain couples TRBV18 to TRBJ2-7, with D perhaps being TRBD1 or TRBD2 (6 bases each). The ends were cut back, 2 bases at V and 7 bases at J, with 18 bases in the middle. Per germline, CDR1 KGHSH and CDR2 LQKENI. This CDR3 spans 15 amino acids. The DNA for the CDR3 is TGTGCCAGCTCACCAGGGGGGCGCGAGGTCAGAGAGCAGTACGTC. Its translation: CASSPGGREVREQYV.

The CDR3 region is CASSETGGFQNIQYF. In DNA form, the CDR3 reads TGTGCCAGCAGTGAAACTGGGGGGTTTCAAAACATTCAGTACTTC. The genes are TRBV2 and TRBJ2-4; D may be TRBD2 (6 bases). Trimming left V 2 bases short and J 5 bases short, with 13 bases between. The CDR3 has 15 residues. Germline values: CDR1 SNHLY, CDR2 FYNNEI. The full variable domain, its missing parts supplied by reference TRBV2 and TRBJ2-4, is EPEVTQTPSHQVTQMGQEVILRCVPISNHLYFYWYRQILGQKVEFLVSFYNNEISEKSEIFDDQFSVERPDGSNFTLKIRSTKLEDSAMYFCASSETGGFQNIQYFGAGTRLSVL.

The chain joins TRBV5-1 to TRBJ2-1; a weak D match, TRBD1 (5 bases). CDR1 is SGHRS, CDR2 YFSETQ, per germline. The CDR3 totals 17 residues. The V end was cut by 6 bases, the J end by 0 bases, with 19 bases between. The CDR3 coding sequence is TGCGCCAGCACCCTAGGGCCAGGGATTGACTCCTACAATGAGCAGTTCTTC. It codes for CASTLGPGIDSYNEQFF.

V gene TRBV6-6 combines with J gene TRBJ1-5; D possibly corresponds to TRBD1 (5 bases). The CDR3 runs to 16 residues. CDR1 MNHNY and CDR2 SVGAGI come from the germline V gene (reference sequence). The V gene lost 0 bases and the J gene lost 5 bases, with 14 bases spanning the gap. CDR3 in DNA: TGTGCCAGCAGTTACTCGGACGGTCCGGGGGATCAGCCCCAGCATTTT. Translated, it gives CASSYSDGPGDQPQHF.

The table lists this clone with a few counts. This sequence joins TRBV30 and TRBJ2-7, with D possibly TRBD2 on 5 matching bases. There are 14 residues in the CDR3. Germline V gene lookup returns CDR1 GTSNPN and CDR2 SVGIG (reference sequence). V was shortened by 0 bases and J by 2 bases, with 11 bases between the two germline ends. The CDR3 loop is CAWSVPRAPYEQYV. In DNA form, the CDR3 reads TGTGCCTGGAGTGTACCGAGGGCCCCCTACGAGCAGTACGTC.

The V and J genes are TRBV7-2 and TRBJ1-5; D is unresolved. CDR3 length: 14 amino acids. CDR1 and CDR2 (germline): SGHTA, FQGNSA. The V end was cut by 1 base, the J end by 7 bases, with 11 bases between. The CDR3 sequence: CASSLEASSQPQHF. CDR3 sequence (DNA): TGTGCCAGCAGCTTAGAGGCATCATCCCAGCCCCAGCATTTT.

The V call is TRBV2, the J call TRBJ2-1; 8 bases are a match to TRBD2. The CDR3 spans 14 residues. CDR1 is SNHLY, CDR2 FYNNEI, per germline. The V and J ends lost 6 bases and 3 bases, in that order; junction bases with no gene match: 4. The CDR3 here is CASSDSGNYNEQFF. The CDR3 DNA follows: TGTGCCAGCAGCGATAGCGGGAACTACAATGAGCAGTTCTTC.

The chain carries TRBV5-5 and TRBJ1-1; TRBD1 is a possible D gene (5 bases). Germline loops: CDR1 SGHKS, CDR2 YYEKEE (reference sequence). Trimming stripped 5 bases from V and 2 bases from J, with 16 bases between. The CDR3 runs to 15 residues. CDR3 sequence reads: CASSFSGTPNTEAFF. CDR3 sequence (DNA): TGTGCCAGCAGTTTCTCCGGGACCCCTAACACTGAAGCTTTCTTT.

The gene calls are TRBV3-1 (or the pseudogene TRBV3-2) and TRBJ2-4; possibly TRBD2 for D (6 bases). Per germline, CDR1 LGHDT and CDR2 YNNKEL (reference sequence). V lost 6 bases to trimming and J lost 0 bases, with 18 bases between them. The CDR3 loop spans 17 amino acids. The CDR3 reads CASSPRRTTRAKNIQYF. The CDR3 DNA reads TGTGCCAGCAGTCCCCGGAGGACTACCCGAGCCAAAAACATTCAGTACTTC.

The genes are TRBV9 and TRBJ1-5, with D uncertain. V was shortened by 2 bases and J by 10 bases, with 13 bases between the two germline ends. Germline lookup yields CDR1 SGDLS and CDR2 YYNGEE. The CDR3 is 13 amino acids. The CDR3 is CASSVTTREPQHF. CDR3 DNA sequence: TGTGCCAGCAGCGTTACCACCCGGGAACCCCAGCATTTT.

This clone was recorded at least ten times. The V gene is TRBV5-6, the J gene TRBJ2-7, with D possibly being TRBD1 (6 bases). The germline V and J ends were trimmed by 4 bases and 3 bases, with 11 bases remaining between them. CDR1 SGHDT and CDR2 YYEEEE come from the germline V gene. The CDR3 contains 13 residues. The CDR3 DNA is TGTGCCAGCAGCCCCGTGGACAGCTACGAGCAGTACTTC. Amino acids: CASSPVDSYEQYF.

V gene TRBV5-1 combines with J gene TRBJ1-1; D is undetermined. Germline loops: CDR1 SGHRS, CDR2 YFSETQ. Trimming took off 0 bases at V and 1 base at J, with 10 bases between the two ends. The length of the CDR3 is 15 residues. CDR3 coding DNA: TGCGCCAGCAGCTTGGCGGCGGGCGAGAACACTGAAGCTTTCTTT. Translating it yields CASSLAAGENTEAFF.

The chain uses TRBV9 and TRBJ2-1; D perhaps matches TRBD2 (5 bases). From germline, CDR1 is SGDLS and CDR2 YYNGEE. The ends were cut back, 4 bases at V and 9 bases at J, with 11 bases in the middle. The CDR3 has 12 amino acids. The CDR3, as DNA: TGTGCCAGCAGCCCAAGTCGGGGTGAGCAGTTCTTC. Translation: CASSPSRGEQFF.

V usage is TRBV6-2 or TRBV6-3 and J usage is TRBJ1-2; possibly TRBD1 for D (6 bases). The CDR3 has 14 amino acids. Trimming stripped 5 bases from V and 3 bases from J, with 13 bases between. CDR1 and CDR2 (germline): MNHEY, SVGEGT. The CDR3 reads CASSLRGGDYGYTF. The DNA for the CDR3 is TGTGCCAGCAGTCTCAGGGGTGGGGACTATGGCTACACCTTC.

The CDR3 DNA reads TGTGCCACCAGCTTCCTAGCGGACTCCTACAATGAGCAGTTCTTC. Protein product: CATSFLADSYNEQFF. The chain recombines TRBV15 with TRBJ2-1; 7 bases map to TRBD2. J gave up 0 bases and V 5 bases, and 4 bases lay outside the gene matches. Germline CDR1 is LNHNV and CDR2 is YYDKDF (reference sequence). This CDR3 has 15 residues. Filled out from reference TRBV15 and TRBJ2-1, the complete variable domain reads DAMVIQNPRYQVTQFGKPVTLSCSQTLNHNVMYWYQQKSSQAPKLLFHYYDKDFNNEADTPDNFQSRRPNTSFCFLDIRSPGLGDTAMYLCATSFLADSYNEQFFGPGTRLTVL.

The rearrangement joins TRBV3-1 (or the pseudogene TRBV3-2) to TRBJ2-3; D not resolved. There are 15 residues in the CDR3. The ends were cut back, 1 base at V and 6 bases at J, with 14 bases in the middle. The germline CDR1 and CDR2 sequences are LGHDT and YNNKEL (reference sequence). DNA of the CDR3: TGTGCCAGCAGCCAAGCCCCCGTTTCGGAGGATACGCAGTATTTT. Residues: CASSQAPVSEDTQYF.

The rearrangement joins TRBV7-9 to TRBJ2-5; D remains ambiguous. The CDR3 spans 15 residues. Trimming pared 1 base from V and 0 bases from J, leaving 9 bases between. Looked up from germline, CDR1 is SEHNR and CDR2 is FQNEAQ (reference sequence). As DNA, the CDR3 is TGTGCCAGCAGCTTAGAGGCAGGATACCAAGAGACCCAGTACTTC. The encoded protein is CASSLEAGYQETQYF. The entire variable domain, with the rest obtained from reference TRBV7-9 and TRBJ2-5, is as follows: DTGVSQNPRHKITKRGQNVTFRCDPISEHNRLYWYRQTLGQGPEFLTYFQNEAQLEKSRLLSDRFSAERPKGSFSTLEIQRTEQGDSAMYLCASSLEAGYQETQYFGPGTRLLVL.

CDR3 nucleotides: TGTGCCGCTAGTACAGGCTCAACCCCAACCAATCAGCCCCAGCATTTT. Translated: CAASTGSTPTNQPQHF. V gene TRBV21-1 combines with J gene TRBJ1-5; TRBD1 is the table's D call, not checked against the DNA. TRBV21-1 represents a pseudogene. The CDR3 consists of 16 residues.

The V and J genes are TRBV11-2 and TRBJ2-5, with TRBD2 matching over 8 bases. Germline CDR1 SGHAT, CDR2 FQNNGV. J lost 4 bases, V lost 5 bases, and 9 bases had no gene match. The CDR3 has 15 amino acids. The CDR3, as DNA: TGTGCCAGCAGCCCAACCGGGGGGGCCGGAGAGACCCAGTACTTC. Its translation is CASSPTGGAGETQYF.

This clone has just one count. The V and J genes are TRBV15 and TRBJ1-1, with 8 bases fitting TRBD1. V was pared by 3 bases and J by 3 bases, with 9 bases of the junction left unmatched. CDR3 size: 16 residues. Germline V gives CDR1 LNHNV, CDR2 YYDKDF (reference sequence). DNA for the CDR3: TGTGCCACCAGCAGGGGACAGGTTCTTGGGGACACTGAAGCTTTCTTT. Protein product: CATSRGQVLGDTEAFF. Drawing the rest from reference TRBV15 and TRBJ1-1, the complete variable domain is DAMVIQNPRYQVTQFGKPVTLSCSQTLNHNVMYWYQQKSSQAPKLLFHYYDKDFNNEADTPDNFQSRRPNTSFCFLDIRSPGLGDTAMYLCATSRGQVLGDTEAFFGQGTRLTVV.

The CDR3 bases are TGTGCCAGCAGTTTAGGAAAGCTAGCTGGGTTTTACAATGAGCAGTTCTTC. As protein: CASSLGKLAGFYNEQFF. The chain links TRBV27 to TRBJ2-1; TRBD2 might be the D (5 bases). Germline V lookup: CDR1 MNHEY, CDR2 SMNVEV (reference sequence). The CDR3 runs 17 residues. Trimming took 2 bases from V and 4 from J, leaving 18 bases between them.

This chain links TRBV5-6 with TRBJ1-6; 7 bases match TRBD1. This CDR3 region has 15 residues. Trimming removed 4 bases from V and 10 bases from J; junction bases left unmatched: 11. Per the germline V gene, CDR1 is SGHDT and CDR2 is YYEEEE. DNA for the CDR3: TGTGCCAGCAGCCAGGGACAGTCCTCTGTATCACCCCTCCACTTT. This codes for CASSQGQSSVSPLHF.

The chain employs TRBV4-1 and TRBJ2-5; 11 bases fit TRBD2. CDR1 is MGHRA and CDR2 is YSYEKL in the germline V gene. The CDR3 is made up of 15 amino acids. V was pared by 6 bases and J by 4 bases, with 7 bases of the junction left unmatched. As DNA, the CDR3 is TGCGCCAGCAGGCTTAGCGGGGGGGCAAGAGAGACCCAGTACTTC. It codes for CASRLSGGARETQYF.